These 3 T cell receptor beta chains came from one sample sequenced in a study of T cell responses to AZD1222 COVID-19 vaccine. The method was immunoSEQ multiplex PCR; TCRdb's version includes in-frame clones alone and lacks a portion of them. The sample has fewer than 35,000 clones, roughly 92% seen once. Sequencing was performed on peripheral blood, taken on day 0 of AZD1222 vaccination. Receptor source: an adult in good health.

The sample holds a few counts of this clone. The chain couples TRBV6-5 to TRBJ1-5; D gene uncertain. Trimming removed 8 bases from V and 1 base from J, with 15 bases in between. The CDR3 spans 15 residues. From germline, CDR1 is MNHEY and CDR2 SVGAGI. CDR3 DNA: TGTGCCAGCGTTGTTGGGGTATGGAGCAATCAGCCCCAGCATTTT. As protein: CASVVGVWSNQPQHF.

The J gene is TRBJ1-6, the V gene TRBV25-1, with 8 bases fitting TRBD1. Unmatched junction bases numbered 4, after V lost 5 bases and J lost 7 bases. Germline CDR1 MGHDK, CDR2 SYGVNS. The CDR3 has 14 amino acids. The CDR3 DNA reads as TGTGCCAGCAGTCAGGGGGCGCGGAATTCACCCCTCCACTTT. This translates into CASSQGARNSPLHF.

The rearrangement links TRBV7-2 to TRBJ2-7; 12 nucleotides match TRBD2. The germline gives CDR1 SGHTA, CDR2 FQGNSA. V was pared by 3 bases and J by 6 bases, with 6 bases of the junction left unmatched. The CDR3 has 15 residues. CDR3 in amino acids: CASSFPLAGGGEQYF. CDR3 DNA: TGTGCCAGCAGCTTCCCACTAGCGGGGGGAGGCGAGCAGTACTTC.